This T cell receptor (beta chain) was recorded in a study of cytomegalovirus exposure and HLA in healthy donors. Regarding the study as a whole: A later analysis reported that several of the most significant clusters appeared to be linked to common viral pathogens, among them Epstein-Barr virus. In a later analysis, most CMV-associated TCR beta chains appeared HLA-restricted. TCR beta V- and J-gene trimming was later associated with a missense DCLRE1C variant. Later analysis reportedly placed an Asian-associated ancestry cluster below the approximately 700-donor mean in N-insertions.

Use of 60 Vbeta and 13 Jbeta primers characterized the PCR. Sequenced by immunoSEQ multiplex PCR; TCRdb stores in-frame clones only, minus some. Of about 210,000 clones listed, approximately 80% are singletons. With regard to this clone: Antigen specificity is unknown.

Trimming pared 4 bases from V and 4 bases from J, leaving 13 bases between. Germline V gene lookup returns CDR1 MDHEN and CDR2 SYDVKM. The CDR3 is 14 amino acids. The clonotype originates from a woman aged 50 to 65 in good health and CMV-seropositive. What was sequenced was PBMCs. The rearrangement links TRBV28 to TRBJ1-2, with D perhaps matching TRBD1 (5 bases). The CDR3 nucleotides are TGTGCCAGCAGTTCGACAGCTGGCCGCTATGGCTACACCTTC. This gives the protein CASSSTAGRYGYTF.